This T cell receptor (beta chain) was retrieved from a study of Ad26.COV2.S vaccination and SARS-CoV-2 variants. Across the study: Recipients of Ad26.COV2.S got it intramuscularly, once or twice 56 days apart. Study-level findings and limits: The placebo group had lower spike-specific TCR breadth than the vaccine recipients did.

Regarding this clone: What it binds is unknown. The same CDR3 can be traced to other DNA sequences in this sample.

V was cut by 4 bases and J by 4 bases, with 7 bases left in between. CDR1 is SEHNR and CDR2 is FQNEAQ in the germline V gene (reference sequence). The CDR3 runs 12 residues. Assay: immunoSEQ multiplex PCR; the TCRdb copy retains only in-frame clones and omits some. The sample consists of 350,000 to 550,000 clones, roughly 87% of them appearing once. Treatment defined: approximately 18 received Ad26.COV2.S at low or high dose, single or two shots; a few received placebo; per-sample allocation not given. Collection of the samples took place on day 63 after the first injection of vaccine or placebo. SARS-CoV-2 spike from the Wuhan strain was encoded by the vaccine, an Ad26 vector.

The receptor comes from a person aged 18 to 59 who received the Ad26.COV2.S COVID-19 vaccine or a placebo. This sequence joins TRBV7-9 and TRBJ1-2; possibly TRBD1 for D (5 bases). The sequences come from peripheral blood, collected in a trial of Ad26.COV2.S vaccine versus placebo. CDR3 bases: TGTGCCAGCAGCTGGGACGGCTATGGCTACACCTTC. Translating it yields CASSWDGYGYTF.